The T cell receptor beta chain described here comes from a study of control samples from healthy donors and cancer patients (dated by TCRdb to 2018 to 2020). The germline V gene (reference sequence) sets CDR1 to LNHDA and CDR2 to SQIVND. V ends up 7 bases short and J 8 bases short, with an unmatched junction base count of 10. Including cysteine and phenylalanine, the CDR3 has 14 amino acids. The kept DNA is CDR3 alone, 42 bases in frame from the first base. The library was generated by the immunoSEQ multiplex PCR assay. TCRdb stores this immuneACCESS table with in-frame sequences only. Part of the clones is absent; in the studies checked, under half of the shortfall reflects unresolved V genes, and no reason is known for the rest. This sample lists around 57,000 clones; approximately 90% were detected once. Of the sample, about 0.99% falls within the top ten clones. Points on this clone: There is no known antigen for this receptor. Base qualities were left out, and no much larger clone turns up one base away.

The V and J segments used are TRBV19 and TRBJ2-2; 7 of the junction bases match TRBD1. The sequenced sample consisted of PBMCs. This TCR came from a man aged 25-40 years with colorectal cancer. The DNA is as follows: TGTGCCAGTAATGGGGGACAGCGGCCGGGGGAGCTGTTTTTT. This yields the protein CASNGGQRPGELFF.